A selection of T cell receptor beta chains follows, all from one sample in a study of CD8+ T cells in alopecia areata. The repertoire was sequenced with immunoSEQ multiplex PCR; TCRdb's copy has only in-frame clones and lacks some. Of about 160,000 clones in the sample, around 87% were seen once. This specimen consisted of CD8+ T cells sorted from blood, obtained at week 0. The receptors stem from a human donor with alopecia areata. Both conserved end residues are part of each CDR3. The D gene is left open where the match is weak. Clone size is given for some rows only: seen once, a few or many times, or a class if the clone is expanded.

-	TRBV29-1	12	-	TRBJ2-7	TGCAGCGTTGAAGTCCGGGACTACGAGCAGTACTTC	CSVEVRDYEQYF
-	TRBV29-1	13	-	TRBJ2-2	TGCAGCGTTGGCGTATCGAACACCGGGGAGCTGTTTTTT	CSVGVSNTGELFF
-	TRBV5-4	13	-	TRBJ1-1	TGTGCCAGCAGCTTTGTGGGGGACACTGAAGCTTTCTTT	CASSFVGDTEAFF
-	TRBV19	12	-	TRBJ2-1	TGTGCCAGTAGTCCCGGACAACTTAACCAGTTCTTC	CASSPGQLNQFF
-	TRBV6-6	13	-	TRBJ2-3	TGTGCCAGTAGTGGGGTTTACACAGATACGCAGTATTTT	CASSGVYTDTQYF
-	TRBV27	12	-	TRBJ2-2	TGTGCCAGCAGCCACCTTTCCGGGGAGCTGTTTTTT	CASSHLSGELFF
-	TRBV27	13	-	TRBJ2-7	TGTGCCAGCAGTTTCCCGGGACAATCCGAGCAGTACTTC	CASSFPGQSEQYF
-	TRBV4-1	12	-	TRBJ2-1	TGCGCCAGCAGCCAAGATAGTAGTGAGCAGTTCTTC	CASSQDSSEQFF
-	TRBV4-1	15	-	TRBJ1-2	TGCGCCAGCAGCCAAGATAGGGAGGGCTCTTCTGGCTACACCTTC	CASSQDREGSSGYTF
-	TRBV10-3	14	TRBD2	TRBJ2-1	TGTGCCGCTTCCACTAGCGGGAGACAGAATGAGCAGTTCTTC	CAASTSGRQNEQFF
-	TRBV5-4	14	-	TRBJ2-7	TGTGCCAGCAGCTTGAAAGACAGGCCTCACGAGCAGTACTTC	CASSLKDRPHEQYF
-	TRBV13	16	TRBD2	TRBJ2-1	TGTGCCACCTCAGGGCTAGCGGATGGCCCGTTCAATGAGCAGTTCTTC	CATSGLADGPFNEQFF
few	TRBV14	14	-	TRBJ2-7	TGTGCCAGCAGCCAAGTGACGGGACGCAGCGAGCAGTACTTC	CASSQVTGRSEQYF
-	TRBV10-3	15	TRBD2	TRBJ2-1	TGTGCCATCAGTGAATTTGAGCGGGGGGGCGGTGAGCAGTTCTTC	CAISEFERGGGEQFF
-	TRBV19	13	-	TRBJ2-1	TGTGCCAGTAGTGGGGAAACCTACAATGAGCAGTTCTTC	CASSGETYNEQFF
few	TRBV30	12	-	TRBJ1-1	TGTGCCTGGAGTCGGACACGGACTGAAGCTTTCTTT	CAWSRTRTEAFF
-	TRBV27	14	TRBD2	TRBJ2-1	TGTGCCAGCAGTTTGCGGGGGGACGCCAATGAGCAGTTCTTC	CASSLRGDANEQFF
-	TRBV6-1	15	TRBD1	TRBJ1-1	TGTGCCAGCCTGGCAGGGGGGGGTATGAACACTGAAGCTTTCTTT	CASLAGGGMNTEAFF
-	TRBV28	15	-	TRBJ2-7	TGTGCCAGCAGTTTCGGTGTCAGCAAAACCTACGAGCAGTACTTC	CASSFGVSKTYEQYF
-	TRBV10-2	11	-	TRBJ1-1	TGCGCCAGCAGTGAACTCACCGAAGCTTTCTTT	CASSELTEAFF
-	TRBV6-5	16	TRBD1	TRBJ1-4	TGTGCCAGCAGTTACGGGGTCGGGGACAGGGGTGAAAAACTGTTTTTT	CASSYGVGDRGEKLFF
-	TRBV5-7	16	TRBD2	TRBJ2-7	TGTGCCAGCAGCTTCCGACTAGCGGCCAACTCCTACGAGCAGTACTTC	CASSFRLAANSYEQYF
-	TRBV6-6	13	-	TRBJ1-6	TGTGCCAGCTTGCAGGAGCTCAATTCACCCCTCCACTTT	CASLQELNSPLHF
-	TRBV4-1	12	-	TRBJ1-1	TGCGCCAGCAGCAGGGAGGGAACTGAAGCTTTCTTT	CASSREGTEAFF
-	TRBV7-9	14	-	TRBJ2-7	TGTGCCAGCAGCGACGGTATTTCTCTCTACGAGCAGTACTTC	CASSDGISLYEQYF
-	TRBV4-1	15	TRBD2	TRBJ2-1	TGCGCCAGCAGCCAACTAGCGGGGGGGCTCAATGAGCAGTTCTTC	CASSQLAGGLNEQFF
-	TRBV4-2	19	-	TRBJ2-7	TGTGCCAGCAGCCAAGATCCTATCGAACAGGTACCCATCTCCTACGAGCAGTACTTC	CASSQDPIEQVPISYEQYF
-	TRBV7-6	14	TRBD1	TRBJ1-2	TGTGCCAGCAGCTTAGCGGGACAGCGCTATGGCTACACCTTC	CASSLAGQRYGYTF
-	TRBV6-1	18	TRBD2	TRBJ2-1	TGTGCCAGCAGTGAAAGGGTGACGGGGGGGAGGGTAGGCAATGAGCAGTTCTTC	CASSERVTGGRVGNEQFF
-	TRBV30	15	TRBD2	TRBJ2-3	TGTGCCTGGAGTGGGGGCAGCGGGGGCACAGATACGCAGTATTTT	CAWSGGSGGTDTQYF
-	TRBV4-1	13	TRBD1	TRBJ2-3	TGCGCCAGCAGCCGGGACAGATCAGATACGCAGTATTTT	CASSRDRSDTQYF
-	TRBV27	16	-	TRBJ2-4	TGTGCCAGCAGTTCGCCCCTGATGATAGCCAAAAACATTCAGTACTTC	CASSSPLMIAKNIQYF
-	TRBV27	20	-	TRBJ2-2	TGTGCCAGCAGTTTAATTGCCCCGGGGCGACACAGAGCGAACACCGGGGAGCTGTTTTTT	CASSLIAPGRHRANTGELFF
few	TRBV7-9	14	TRBD1	TRBJ2-3	TGTGCCAGCAGCTTCAGGGGGCGCACAGATACGCAGTATTTT	CASSFRGRTDTQYF
once	TRBV7-2	15	TRBD1	TRBJ2-5	TGTGCCAGCAGCTTCGGCAGGGGGCAGCGGGAGACCCAGTACTTC	CASSFGRGQRETQYF
-	TRBV7-9	15	-	TRBJ1-3	TGTGCCAGCAGCACGCGAGACATCTCTGGAAACACCATATATTTT	CASSTRDISGNTIYF
-	TRBV5-4	14	-	TRBJ2-3	TGTGCCAGCAGCTTGGAAGGTAGCACAGATACGCAGTATTTT	CASSLEGSTDTQYF
-	TRBV30	15	-	TRBJ2-3	TGTGCCTGGAGTGCCCGCAGGGAGAGCACAGATACGCAGTATTTT	CAWSARRESTDTQYF
-	TRBV4-1	16	TRBD1	TRBJ2-1	TGCGCCAGCAGCCTACTGGGGGACAGCTCCTACAATGAGCAGTTCTTC	CASSLLGDSSYNEQFF
once	TRBV25-1	17	-	TRBJ2-3	TGTGCCAGCAGTGAATTTTTTAGCGGTGACTTCACAGATACGCAGTATTTT	CASSEFFSGDFTDTQYF
-	TRBV2	16	-	TRBJ2-1	TGTGCCAGCAGTGGCTTGGACAGATATTACTACAATGAGCAGTTCTTC	CASSGLDRYYYNEQFF
-	TRBV29-1	10	-	TRBJ2-5	TGCAGCACGGACGGGACGTCCCAGTACTTC	CSTDGTSQYF
few	TRBV29-1	13	-	TRBJ2-7	TGCAGCGTTAGCCCAGCTGGTCGTCAGGAGCAGTACTTC	CSVSPAGRQEQYF
-	TRBV4-1	15	-	TRBJ1-2	TGCGCCAGCAGCCAAGAACAGAGAAGAGTAAATGGCTACACCTTC	CASSQEQRRVNGYTF
-	TRBV5-1	15	TRBD1	TRBJ2-7	TGCGCCAGCAGCGGCCCGGGACAGGGTCCCTACGAGCAGTACTTC	CASSGPGQGPYEQYF
-	TRBV7-9	10	-	TRBJ1-1	TGTGCCAGCAGCAACAATGAAGCTTTCTTT	CASSNNEAFF
-	TRBV4-2	15	-	TRBJ1-2	TGTGCCAGCAGCCAAACAGGGACATCGAACTATGGCTACACCTTC	CASSQTGTSNYGYTF
once	TRBV13	15	TRBD1	TRBJ2-3	TGTGCCAGCAGCTTCGGACAGGGTAGCACAGATACGCAGTATTTT	CASSFGQGSTDTQYF
-	TRBV4-1	15	-	TRBJ1-4	TGCGCCAGCAGCCAAGTAGTACGGACGGATGAAAAACTGTTTTTT	CASSQVVRTDEKLFF
-	TRBV4-2	18	TRBD1	TRBJ2-6	TGTGCCAGCAGCCAGGACCACCTACAGGGGGGTATTGCCAACGTCCTGACTTTC	CASSQDHLQGGIANVLTF
-	TRBV29-1	15	-	TRBJ2-1	TGCAGCGGACTAGAGCCACCCCGAGGTGGCAATGAGCAGTTCTTC	CSGLEPPRGGNEQFF
-	TRBV7-9	13	-	TRBJ2-7	TGTGCCAGCAGCTCAAGGGACGGCTACGAGCAGTACTTC	CASSSRDGYEQYF
-	TRBV5-6	11	-	TRBJ2-7	TGTGCCAGCAGCTTTGGGGGAGAGCAGTACTTC	CASSFGGEQYF
-	TRBV21-1	12	-	TRBJ2-7	TGTGCCAAGTTTAGGTCTTCCTACGAGCAGTACTTC	CAKFRSSYEQYF
-	TRBV5-1	16	TRBD2	TRBJ2-3	TGCGCCAGCAGCAGCGCGGCTAGCGGGACCACAGATACGCAGTATTTT	CASSSAASGTTDTQYF